This T cell receptor (beta chain) was identified during a study of blood T cell repertoires in COVID-19. Study summary: PBMCs, B-cell-depleted T cells, or T cells were the source of the cDNA or gDNA that made up the material.

This CDR3 comprises 15 residues. Germline V lookup: CDR1 SGHRS, CDR2 YFSETQ. V was pared by 0 bases and J by 5 bases, with 12 bases between. This clone was observed a few times. Study processing details: Amplification of reference gene primers was used by the study to estimate nucleated cell counts. Profiled with immunoSEQ multiplex PCR; TCRdb holds only in-frame clones, not every one. D and trimming come from the DNA, and the V and J calls and clone size come from that table. The table includes 150,000 to 200,000 clones, around 90% detected once. Material: peripheral blood. V gene TRBV5-1 combines with J gene TRBJ2-1; D is ambiguous. The TCR was taken from a woman in her fifties or sixties with acute or convalescent COVID-19. As DNA, the CDR3 is TGCGCCAGCAGCTTGGCGGTCACGCGGAACAATGAGCAGTTCTTC. This translates into CASSLAVTRNNEQFF.